This TCR beta chain was retrieved from a study of cytomegalovirus exposure and HLA in healthy donors. PCR primers comprised 60 Vbeta and 13 Jbeta primers. Here immunoSEQ multiplex PCR was the method, and the copy in TCRdb shows in-frame clones only, minus some. The sample has fewer than 200,000 clones, roughly 82% seen once; the top ten hold about 2.7%. Germline V gene data show CDR1 as SNHLY and CDR2 as FYNNEI. V gave up 6 bases and J gave up 4 bases, with 7 bases separating them. CDR3 length: 13 amino acids. Sample: PBMCs. The V call is TRBV2, the J call TRBJ1-6, with D possibly matching TRBD1 (5 bases). This sequence originates from a woman between 50 and 59 years old in good health and CMV-seropositive. The CDR3 sequence: CASREGYNSPLHF. The CDR3 coding sequence is TGTGCCAGCAGGGAGGGGTATAATTCACCCCTCCACTTT. Variable domain in full (rest from reference TRBV2 and TRBJ1-6): EPEVTQTPSHQVTQMGQEVILRCVPISNHLYFYWYRQILGQKVEFLVSFYNNEISEKSEIFDDQFSVERPDGSNFTLKIRSTKLEDSAMYFCASREGYNSPLHFGNGTRLTVT.